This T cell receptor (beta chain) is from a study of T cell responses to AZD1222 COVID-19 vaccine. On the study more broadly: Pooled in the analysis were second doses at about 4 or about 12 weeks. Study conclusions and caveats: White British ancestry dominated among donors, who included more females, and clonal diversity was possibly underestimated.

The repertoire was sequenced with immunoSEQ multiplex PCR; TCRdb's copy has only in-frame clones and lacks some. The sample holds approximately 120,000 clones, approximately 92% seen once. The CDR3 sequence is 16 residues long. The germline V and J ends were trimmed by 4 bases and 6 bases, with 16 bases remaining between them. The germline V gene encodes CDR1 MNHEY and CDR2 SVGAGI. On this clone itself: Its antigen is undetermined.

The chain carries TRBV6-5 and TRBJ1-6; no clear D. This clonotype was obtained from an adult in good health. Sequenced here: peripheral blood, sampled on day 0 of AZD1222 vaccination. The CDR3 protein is CASSSGLSMGNSPLHF. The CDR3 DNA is TGTGCCAGCAGTTCTGGACTAAGTATGGGTAATTCACCCCTCCACTTT.